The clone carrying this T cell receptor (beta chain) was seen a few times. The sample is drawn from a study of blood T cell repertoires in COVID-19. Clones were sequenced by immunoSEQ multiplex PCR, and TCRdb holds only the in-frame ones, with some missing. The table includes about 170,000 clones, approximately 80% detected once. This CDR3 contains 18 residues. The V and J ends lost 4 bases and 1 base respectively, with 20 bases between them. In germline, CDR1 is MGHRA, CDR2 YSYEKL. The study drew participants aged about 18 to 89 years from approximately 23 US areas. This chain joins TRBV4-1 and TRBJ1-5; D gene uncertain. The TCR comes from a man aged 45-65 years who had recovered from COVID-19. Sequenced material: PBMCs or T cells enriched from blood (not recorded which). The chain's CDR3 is CASSPGRLGKWSNQPQHF. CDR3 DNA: TGCGCCAGCAGCCCGGGGAGGCTAGGGAAGTGGAGCAATCAGCCCCAGCATTTT.